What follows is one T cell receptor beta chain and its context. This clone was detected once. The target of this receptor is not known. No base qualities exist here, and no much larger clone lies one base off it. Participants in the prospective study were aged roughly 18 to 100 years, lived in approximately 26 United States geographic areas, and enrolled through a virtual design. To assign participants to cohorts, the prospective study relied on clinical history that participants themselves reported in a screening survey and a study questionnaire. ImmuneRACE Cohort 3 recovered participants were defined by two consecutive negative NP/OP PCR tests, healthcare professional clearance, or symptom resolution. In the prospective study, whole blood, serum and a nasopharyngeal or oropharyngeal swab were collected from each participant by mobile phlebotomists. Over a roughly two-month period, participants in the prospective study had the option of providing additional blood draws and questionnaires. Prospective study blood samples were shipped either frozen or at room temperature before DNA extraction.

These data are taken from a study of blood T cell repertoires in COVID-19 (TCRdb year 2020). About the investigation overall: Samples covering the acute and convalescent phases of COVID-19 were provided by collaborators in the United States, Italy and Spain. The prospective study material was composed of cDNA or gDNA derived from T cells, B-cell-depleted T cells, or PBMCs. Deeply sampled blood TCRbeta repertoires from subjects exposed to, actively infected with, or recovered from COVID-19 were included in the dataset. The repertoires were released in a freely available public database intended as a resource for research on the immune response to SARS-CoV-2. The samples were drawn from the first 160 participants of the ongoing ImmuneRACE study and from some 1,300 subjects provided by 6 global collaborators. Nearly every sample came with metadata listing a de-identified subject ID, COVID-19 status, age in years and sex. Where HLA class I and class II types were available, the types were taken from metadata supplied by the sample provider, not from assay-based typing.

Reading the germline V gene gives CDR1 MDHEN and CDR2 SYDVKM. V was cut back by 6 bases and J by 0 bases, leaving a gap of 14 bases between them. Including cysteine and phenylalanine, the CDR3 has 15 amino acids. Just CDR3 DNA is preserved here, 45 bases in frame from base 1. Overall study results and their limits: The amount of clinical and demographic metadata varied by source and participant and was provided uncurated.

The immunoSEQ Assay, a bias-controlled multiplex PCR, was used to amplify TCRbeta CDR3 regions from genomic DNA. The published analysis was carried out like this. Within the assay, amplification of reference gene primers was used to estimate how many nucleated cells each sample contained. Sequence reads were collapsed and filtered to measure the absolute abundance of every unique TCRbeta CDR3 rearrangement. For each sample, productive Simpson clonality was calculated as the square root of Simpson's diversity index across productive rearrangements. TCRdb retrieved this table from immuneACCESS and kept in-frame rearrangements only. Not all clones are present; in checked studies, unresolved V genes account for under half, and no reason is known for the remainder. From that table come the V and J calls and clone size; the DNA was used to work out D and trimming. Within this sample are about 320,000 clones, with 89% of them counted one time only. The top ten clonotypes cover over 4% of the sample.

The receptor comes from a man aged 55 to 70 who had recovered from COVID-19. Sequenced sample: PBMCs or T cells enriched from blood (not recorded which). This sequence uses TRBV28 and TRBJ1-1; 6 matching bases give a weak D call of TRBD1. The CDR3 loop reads CASRWDNHMNTEAFF. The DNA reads TGTGCCAGCAGATGGGACAACCACATGAACACTGAAGCTTTCTTT.